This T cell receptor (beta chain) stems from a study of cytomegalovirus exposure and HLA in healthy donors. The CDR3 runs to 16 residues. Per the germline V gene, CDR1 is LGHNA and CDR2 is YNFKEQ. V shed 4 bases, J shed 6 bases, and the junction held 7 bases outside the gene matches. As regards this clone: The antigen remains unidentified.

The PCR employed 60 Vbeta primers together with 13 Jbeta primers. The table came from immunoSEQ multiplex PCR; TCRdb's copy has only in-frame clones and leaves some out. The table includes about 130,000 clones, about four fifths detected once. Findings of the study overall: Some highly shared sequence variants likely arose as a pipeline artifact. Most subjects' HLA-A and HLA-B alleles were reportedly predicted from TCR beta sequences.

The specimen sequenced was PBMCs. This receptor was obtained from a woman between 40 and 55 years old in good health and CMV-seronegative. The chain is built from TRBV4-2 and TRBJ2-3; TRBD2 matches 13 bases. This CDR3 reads CASSLQGTSGADTQYF. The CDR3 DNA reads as TGTGCCAGCAGCCTACAAGGGACTAGCGGGGCTGATACGCAGTATTTT.